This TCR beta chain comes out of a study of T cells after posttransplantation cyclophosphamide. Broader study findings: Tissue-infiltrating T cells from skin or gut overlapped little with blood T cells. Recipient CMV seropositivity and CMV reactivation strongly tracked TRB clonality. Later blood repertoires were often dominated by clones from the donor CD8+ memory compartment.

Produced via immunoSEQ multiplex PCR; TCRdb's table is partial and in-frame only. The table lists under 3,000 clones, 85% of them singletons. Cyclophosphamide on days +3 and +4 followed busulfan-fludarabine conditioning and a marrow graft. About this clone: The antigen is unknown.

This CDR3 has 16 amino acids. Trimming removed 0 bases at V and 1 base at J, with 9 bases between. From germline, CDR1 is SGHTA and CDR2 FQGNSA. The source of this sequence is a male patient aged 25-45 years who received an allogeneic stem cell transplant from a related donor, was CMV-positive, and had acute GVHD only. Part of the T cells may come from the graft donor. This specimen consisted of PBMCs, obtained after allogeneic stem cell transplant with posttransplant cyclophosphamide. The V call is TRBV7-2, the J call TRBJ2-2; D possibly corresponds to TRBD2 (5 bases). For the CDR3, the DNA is TGTGCCAGCAGCTTAGCCAGCGAGGGGAACACCGGGGAGCTGTTTTTT. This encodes CASSLASEGNTGELFF.